This note documents a single TCR beta chain sequence. The antigen remains undetermined. Peripheral blood genomic DNA, not sorted cells or RNA, was the template. A mixed TRB-A/B primer pool amplified rearranged TRB by multiplex touch-down PCR. MiXCR, applied by TCRdb to the multiplex PCR reads, yields one record per CDR3 protein. The profile covers around 6,700 distinct CDR3 sequences, with about 56% appearing a single time and around 1.9% taken by the ten largest. The record originates from a study of T cell repertoires in aging, cancer and after chemotherapy. Background on the study: Donor ages fell into six groups from 30 or younger up to 70 or older. Study-wide results and caveats: In cancer patients, declining TCR diversity with age involved lost richness and lost evenness.

The CDR3 is 12 residues long. Germline V gene sequence: CDR1 DFQATT, CDR2 SNEGSKA (reference sequence). This receptor was identified in a human donor with a solid tumor. The rearrangement uses TRBV20-1 and TRBJ2-2, with D perhaps matching TRBD2 (5 bases). The sequenced sample was blood. CDR3 sequence reads: CSPNGDTGELFF. The CDR3 DNA sequence: TGCAGCCCTAACGGGGACACCGGGGAGCTGTTTTTT.